The entry that follows covers one TCR beta chain sequence. The source of the sample is a study of blood T cell repertoires in COVID-19. Study information: Collection of acute and convalescent COVID-19 samples took place in the United States, Italy and Spain.

The data were produced by immunoSEQ multiplex PCR, yet TCRdb's version contains in-frame clones alone and is incomplete. The sample has roughly 320,000 clones, around 90% seen once. The CDR3 spans 14 residues. The ends lost 6 bases at V and 6 bases at J; junction bases unmatched: 5. From germline, CDR1 is MNHEY and CDR2 SMNVEV (reference sequence). J is TRBJ1-6 and V is TRBV27; 7 bases fit TRBD1. The source is a man in his sixties or seventies with acute or convalescent COVID-19. The specimen was peripheral blood. The CDR3 DNA sequence: TGTGCCAGCAGGCCGACAGGGCGTAATTCACCCCTCCACTTT. It yields the protein CASRPTGRNSPLHF.